These 10 T cell receptor beta chains were all obtained from the same sample, sequenced in a study of cytomegalovirus exposure and HLA in healthy donors. The primer mix had 60 Vbeta and 13 Jbeta primers. Profiling relied on immunoSEQ multiplex PCR, and the TCRdb table lists in-frame clones only, not all of them. The table includes approximately 290,000 clones, about four fifths detected once. Sample: PBMCs. The receptor source for this set is a girl aged 2 to 10 in good health and CMV-seronegative.

The J gene is TRBJ2-7, the V gene TRBV7-8, with 8 bases fitting TRBD1. V shed 4 bases and J 3 bases; nucleotides not matched to a gene: 8. CDR1 and CDR2 from the germline V gene are SGHVS and FQNEAQ. CDR3 length equals 15 residues. The CDR3 region has the DNA TGTGCCAGCAGCTCCCAGGGGGCGGCTTTCTACGAGCAGTACTTC. Protein product: CASSSQGAAFYEQYF.

The chain uses TRBV18 and TRBJ1-3; D uncertain. V gave up 6 bases and J gave up 3 bases, with 21 bases separating them. CDR3 size: 17 residues. Germline V gene data show CDR1 as KGHSH and CDR2 as LQKENI. The DNA of the CDR3 is TGTGCCAGCTCCCCCACCGCGGGCGGAATTCTTGGAAACACCATATATTTT. Protein product: CASSPTAGGILGNTIYF.

The rearrangement links TRBV19 to TRBJ2-2, with 10 bases matching TRBD2. From germline, CDR1 is LNHDA and CDR2 SQIVND (reference sequence). The CDR3 totals 19 residues. V trimming: 5 bases; J trimming: 6 bases; junction bases outside the gene matches: 18. The CDR3 region has the DNA TGTGCCAGTAGTTACCAGCGGGGGGGGCTCTATCGAGGGTCCGGGGAGCTGTTTTTT. Amino acids: CASSYQRGGLYRGSGELFF.

This clone is a singleton in its sample. This rearrangement joins TRBV9 to TRBJ2-3, with 9 bases matching TRBD2. Germline V gene sequence: CDR1 SGDLS, CDR2 YYNGEE. The J segment lost 1 base and the V segment lost 3 bases, leaving 9 bases of the junction unmatched. The CDR3 contains 17 residues. CDR3 loop: CASSGWGGGAGTDTQYF. The CDR3, as DNA: TGTGCCAGCAGCGGCTGGGGCGGGGGGGCCGGCACAGATACGCAGTATTTT.

This chain connects TRBV6-4 to TRBJ2-1; D is perhaps TRBD2 (5 bases). V lost 6 bases and J 0 bases, leaving 21 bases between the germline ends. Germline V gene data show CDR1 as MRHNA and CDR2 as SNTAGT. The CDR3 runs to 18 residues. The CDR3 coding sequence is TGTGCCAGCAGCGAGAAGAGAGGGAAGGAGGACTCCTACAATGAGCAGTTCTTC. Amino acid sequence: CASSEKRGKEDSYNEQFF.

The chain links TRBV11-1 to TRBJ2-1; 8 bases line up with TRBD2. The length of the CDR3 is 17 residues. V lost 1 base to trimming and J lost 3 bases; unmatched junction nucleotides: 8. CDR1 is SGHAT, CDR2 FQDESV, per germline (reference sequence). In DNA form, the CDR3 reads TGTGCCAGCAGCTTAGTTGCGCGGGGGGTATTCTACAATGAGCAGTTCTTC. It encodes CASSLVARGVFYNEQFF.

This clone has a single count. V usage is TRBV14 and J usage is TRBJ2-4; TRBD2 agrees at 7 bases. From germline, CDR1 is SGHDN and CDR2 FVKESK. V lost 0 bases, J lost 9 bases, and 8 bases stayed unmatched. There are 15 residues in the CDR3. CDR3 region: CASSQEVGWGGIQYF. As DNA, the CDR3 is TGTGCCAGCAGCCAAGAGGTCGGATGGGGGGGCATTCAGTACTTC.

The chain uses TRBV6-5 and TRBJ1-5, with D tentatively TRBD1 (6 bases). The CDR3 has 15 amino acids. The germline gives CDR1 MNHEY, CDR2 SVGAGI. V lost 6 bases, J lost 0 bases, and 12 bases lay in between. As DNA, the CDR3 is TGTGCCAGCAGGAAGGCAGGGGATAGCAATCAGCCCCAGCATTTT. Translated, it gives CASRKAGDSNQPQHF.

The chain couples TRBV4-1 to TRBJ2-3; D is unresolved. Germline V gene data show CDR1 as MGHRA and CDR2 as YSYEKL. Trimming removed 4 bases from V and 4 bases from J, with 12 bases in between. CDR3 length equals 14 residues. The CDR3: CASSRIESSDTQYF. The CDR3 nucleotides are TGCGCCAGCAGCCGCATTGAAAGCTCAGATACGCAGTATTTT.

The rearrangement uses TRBV7-2 and TRBJ2-3; 13 bases match TRBD2. The ends lost 4 bases at V and 2 bases at J; junction bases unmatched: 3. The germline CDR1 and CDR2 sequences are SGHTA and FQGNSA. The CDR3 contains 16 residues. The CDR3 nucleotides are TGTGCCAGCAGCTACGGACTAGCGGGAGCCACAGATACGCAGTATTTT. Amino acids: CASSYGLAGATDTQYF.